Below are 30 T cell receptor beta chains sequenced from a single sample in a study of CD8 T cells in Susac syndrome. Reverse transcription of roughly 0.5 to 1 ug RNA was performed with random hexamers. MiXCR was run by TCRdb on the immunoSEQ multiplex PCR reads, yielding one entry per CDR3 protein. Of 80,000 to 95,000 distinct CDR3 sequences detected, 85% to 95% appear once; the ten largest clones hold about 0.9%. The specimen sequenced was CD8+ T cells from PBMCs. These receptors came from a human donor with Susac syndrome.

The chain uses TRBV6-2 or TRBV6-3 and TRBJ2-2, with D possibly being TRBD2 (5 bases). Germline CDR1 reads MNHEY; CDR2 reads SVGEGT. The CDR3 runs 15 residues. V shed 7 bases and J shed 2 bases, with 14 bases lying between them. CDR3 amino acids: CASTGVAPNTGELFF. As DNA, the CDR3 is TGTGCCAGCACCGGGGTAGCTCCAAACACCGGGGAGCTGTTTTTT.

V usage is TRBV7-2 and J usage is TRBJ2-3, with D possibly matching TRBD2 (6 bases). V was trimmed by 2 bases and J by 14 bases, leaving 11 bases between them. The CDR3 length is 11 residues. Germline CDR1 reads SGHTA; CDR2 reads FQGNSA. The CDR3 protein is CASSLRSGGYF. The CDR3 nucleotides read TGTGCCAGCAGCTTAAGATCCGGGGGGTATTTT. The entire variable domain, with the rest obtained from reference TRBV7-2 and TRBJ2-3, is as follows: GAGVSQSPSNKVTEKGKDVELRCDPISGHTALYWYRQSLGQGLEFLIYFQGNSAPDKSGLPSDRFSAERTGGSVSTLTIQRTQQEDSAVYLCASSLRSGGYFGPGTRLTVL.

The rearrangement uses TRBV13 and TRBJ2-3, with a weak D call TRBD1 (5 bases). The ends were cut back, 5 bases at V and 0 bases at J, with 12 bases in the middle. This CDR3 is 15 amino acids long. Germline V CDR1 and CDR2: PRHDT, FYEKMQ (reference sequence). CDR3 sequence (DNA): TGTGCCAGCAGCCCTACAGGTAGTAGCACAGATACGCAGTATTTT. This translates into CASSPTGSSTDTQYF.

The chain carries TRBV6-5 and TRBJ2-2, with 13 bases aligning to TRBD2. The length of the CDR3 is 15 residues. In germline, CDR1 is MNHEY, CDR2 SVGAGI. With 6 bases clipped from V and 6 bases from J, the junction kept 4 bases outside the gene matches. CDR3 coding DNA: TGTGCCAGCAGACAGACTAGCGGGAGGTCCGGGGAGCTGTTTTTT. This translates into CASRQTSGRSGELFF.

The chain uses TRBV7-9 and TRBJ2-7; D is perhaps TRBD1 (5 bases). The CDR3 length is 14 residues. The V and J ends lost 4 bases and 0 bases respectively, with 10 bases between them. Germline V lookup: CDR1 SEHNR, CDR2 FQNEAQ (reference sequence). The DNA for the CDR3 is TGTGCCAGCAGCTCGAGACAGAGCTCCTACGAGCAGTACTTC. Translating it yields CASSSRQSSYEQYF.

This CDR3 is CATSGRGPYEQYF. The CDR3, as DNA: TGTGCCACCAGTGGGCGGGGACCCTACGAGCAGTACTTC. The chain joins TRBV24-1 to TRBJ2-7; the D gene is possibly TRBD2 (6 bases). The CDR3 extends over 13 amino acids. Germline values: CDR1 KGHDR, CDR2 SFDVKD. Trimming took 5 bases from V and 2 from J, leaving 9 bases between them.

The chain recombines TRBV9 with TRBJ1-4; unclear D gene. Germline CDR1 SGDLS, CDR2 YYNGEE. The CDR3 sequence is 17 residues long. The germline V and J ends were trimmed by 0 bases and 6 bases, with 18 bases remaining between them. The DNA of the CDR3 is TGTGCCAGCAGCGTAGATGGTCCCCCAGGTGAAGATGAAAAACTGTTTTTT. It specifies CASSVDGPPGEDEKLFF. The full variable domain, with the rest looked up from reference TRBV9 and TRBJ1-4, is DSGVTQTPKHLITATGQRVTLRCSPRSGDLSVYWYQQSLDQGLQFLIQYYNGEERAKGNILERFSAQQFPDLHSELNLSSLELGDSALYFCASSVDGPPGEDEKLFFGSGTQLSVL.

This chain connects TRBV5-1 to TRBJ2-3; tentative D call: TRBD2 (5 bases). The CDR3 contains 15 residues. Deletions cut 0 bases from V and 2 bases from J, with 10 bases between. The germline V gene encodes CDR1 SGHRS and CDR2 YFSETQ. The DNA for the CDR3 is TGCGCCAGCAGCTTGGGGAGCGGCTACACAGATACGCAGTATTTT. Its protein is CASSLGSGYTDTQYF.

The V gene is TRBV7-9, the J gene TRBJ2-1; 7 bases fit TRBD2. Unmatched junction bases numbered 13, after V lost 5 bases and J lost 6 bases. Per the germline V gene, CDR1 is SEHNR and CDR2 is FQNEAQ (reference sequence). The CDR3 covers 16 residues. In DNA, the CDR3 is TGTGCCAGCAGCCCGACCGGGAGGTTAACCCCCAATGAGCAGTTCTTC. This encodes CASSPTGRLTPNEQFF.

The chain combines TRBV7-9 with TRBJ2-7, with D possibly matching TRBD2 (5 bases). CDR1 is SEHNR, CDR2 FQNEAQ, per germline (reference sequence). The V end was cut by 1 base, the J end by 5 bases, with 6 bases between. The CDR3 consists of 12 residues. Written as DNA, the CDR3 is TGTGCCAGCAGCTTAGTTAGCGACGAGCAGTACTTC. It yields the protein CASSLVSDEQYF.

This chain joins TRBV7-2 and TRBJ2-5, with 7 nucleotides matching TRBD2. The CDR3 length is 17 residues. J lost 1 base, V lost 2 bases, and 10 bases had no gene match. Per germline, CDR1 SGHTA and CDR2 FQGNSA. The DNA of the CDR3 is TGTGCCAGCAGCTTATTCGTAGGGGTAGCGGGCCAAGAGACCCAGTACTTC. This encodes CASSLFVGVAGQETQYF. Filled out from reference TRBV7-2 and TRBJ2-5, the complete variable domain reads GAGVSQSPSNKVTEKGKDVELRCDPISGHTALYWYRQSLGQGLEFLIYFQGNSAPDKSGLPSDRFSAERTGGSVSTLTIQRTQQEDSAVYLCASSLFVGVAGQETQYFGPGTRLLVL.

The gene calls are TRBV27 and TRBJ2-7; 8 bases agree with TRBD1. This CDR3 spans 13 amino acids. The germline gives CDR1 MNHEY, CDR2 SMNVEV (reference sequence). J was trimmed by 3 bases and V by 3 bases; bases with no gene match: 1. This chain's CDR3 is CASSFGQGYEQYF. Here the CDR3 DNA reads TGTGCCAGCAGTTTTGGACAGGGCTACGAGCAGTACTTC.

The gene calls are TRBV29-1 and TRBJ2-1, with D perhaps TRBD2 (6 bases). Trimming left V 6 bases short and J 4 bases short, with 13 bases between. CDR1 and CDR2 (germline): SQVTM, ANQGSEA. The CDR3 spans 13 residues. The CDR3 spells CSVLLAPYNEQFF. CDR3 sequence (DNA): TGCAGCGTGCTACTAGCACCTTACAATGAGCAGTTCTTC.

This chain uses TRBV5-4 with TRBJ2-3; 11 bases fit TRBD2. The germline V gene has CDR1 SGHNT and CDR2 YYREEE (reference sequence). This CDR3 has 16 residues. V gave up 4 bases and J gave up 2 bases; unmatched junction bases: 6. The DNA of the CDR3 is TGTGCCAGCAGCGCCGGGACTAGCGGCATCACAGATACGCAGTATTTT. It encodes CASSAGTSGITDTQYF.

The gene calls are TRBV24-1 and TRBJ1-1; TRBD1 agrees at 8 bases. Germline values: CDR1 KGHDR, CDR2 SFDVKD. This CDR3 region has 15 residues. V gave up 2 bases and J gave up 5 bases; unmatched junction bases: 6. The CDR3 loop reads CATSDSSRTGTEAFF. CDR3 coding DNA: TGTGCCACCAGTGATTCTTCACGGACAGGGACTGAAGCTTTCTTT.

The chain has TRBV27 and TRBJ2-7, with D tentatively TRBD1 (5 bases). Germline loops: CDR1 MNHEY, CDR2 SMNVEV (reference sequence). V dropped 6 bases and J dropped 0 bases, with 9 bases sitting between them. The CDR3 is 13 amino acids. Here the CDR3 reads CASSLTDSYEQYF. Written as DNA, the CDR3 is TGTGCCAGCAGCCTGACAGACTCCTACGAGCAGTACTTC.

This chain connects TRBV5-4 to TRBJ2-3; 14 bases map to TRBD2. The V gene end was trimmed by 4 bases and the J gene end by 4 bases; junction bases not matched to a gene: 8. CDR3 length: 17 amino acids. CDR1 is SGHNT, CDR2 YYREEE, per germline (reference sequence). This CDR3 is CASSMGLAGVSADTQYF. The CDR3 DNA reads TGTGCCAGCAGCATGGGACTAGCGGGAGTGTCAGCAGATACGCAGTATTTT.

The chain recombines TRBV29-1 with TRBJ2-1, with D hard to call. Trimming cost V 4 bases and J 4 bases, with 14 bases left between them. CDR3 size: 14 residues. Germline CDR1 reads SQVTM; CDR2 reads ANQGSEA. The CDR3 region is CSVVRQGMYNEQFF. DNA of the CDR3: TGCAGCGTTGTTAGACAAGGGATGTACAATGAGCAGTTCTTC.

The chain joins TRBV24-1 to TRBJ2-1, with D possibly matching TRBD1 (5 bases). The CDR3 runs to 12 residues. Trimming took off 9 bases at V and 6 bases at J, with 11 bases between the two ends. The germline V gene has CDR1 KGHDR and CDR2 SFDVKD. CDR3 protein: CATGQGFNEQFF. Written as DNA, the CDR3 is TGTGCCACCGGCCAGGGATTCAATGAGCAGTTCTTC.

This clonotype has only one observation. The chain combines TRBV12-3 or TRBV12-4 with TRBJ2-1, with D possibly matching TRBD2 (5 bases). V lost 7 bases and J lost 5, with 24 bases in between. The CDR3 is made up of 17 amino acids. The CDR3 sequence: CASTSPRGLRWDNEQFF. The CDR3 coding sequence is TGTGCCAGCACTTCACCCCGCGGGTTGAGGTGGGACAATGAGCAGTTCTTC.

This chain connects TRBV19 to TRBJ1-5; 8 bases fit TRBD1. With V trimmed by 3 bases and J by 6 bases, 7 bases remained unmatched. From germline, CDR1 is LNHDA and CDR2 SQIVND (reference sequence). The CDR3 is made up of 15 amino acids. The CDR3 region has the DNA TGTGCCAGTAGTATCGCACAGGGGGTCGGTCAGCCCCAGCATTTT. Amino acid sequence: CASSIAQGVGQPQHF.

The CDR3 sequence is CSARGSNAGTAYNEQFF. CDR3 nucleotides: TGCAGTGCTAGAGGTAGTAACGCGGGGACAGCCTACAATGAGCAGTTCTTC. The rearrangement joins TRBV20-1 to TRBJ2-1; tentative D call: TRBD1 (7 bases). This CDR3 region has 17 residues. Germline values: CDR1 DFQATT, CDR2 SNEGSKA (reference sequence). V gave up 1 base and J gave up 2 bases, with 18 bases separating them.

The chain has TRBV19 and TRBJ2-2; D might be TRBD1 (5 bases). V gave up 3 bases and J gave up 1 base, with 12 bases separating them. This CDR3 has 16 amino acids. Germline V lookup: CDR1 LNHDA, CDR2 SQIVND (reference sequence). The CDR3 region is CASSIFSTVNTGELFF. The CDR3 DNA follows: TGTGCCAGTAGTATCTTCTCGACAGTGAACACCGGGGAGCTGTTTTTT.

This clonotype was observed a single time. V gene TRBV6-6 combines with J gene TRBJ2-1, with a possible D match to TRBD2 (5 bases). Trimming cost V 5 bases and J 3 bases, with 17 bases left between them. This CDR3 is 16 amino acids long. The germline V gene encodes CDR1 MNHNY and CDR2 SVGAGI (reference sequence). In DNA form, the CDR3 reads TGTGCCAGCAGTAACACCGCCCCGGGGTACTACAATGAGCAGTTCTTC. This sequence encodes CASSNTAPGYYNEQFF.

This clonotype was seen only once. The V and J genes are TRBV15 and TRBJ1-5; D is possibly TRBD1 (6 bases). The V gene's germline CDR1 is LNHNV and CDR2 YYDKDF (reference sequence). V was pared by 0 bases and J by 0 bases, with 12 bases between. CDR3 size: 17 residues. CDR3 in amino acids: CATSRDQQGYSNQPQHF. In DNA, the CDR3 is TGTGCCACCAGCAGAGATCAACAGGGTTATAGCAATCAGCCCCAGCATTTT.

The rearrangement links TRBV27 to TRBJ1-4, with 7 bases lining up with TRBD1. The V and J ends lost 5 bases and 4 bases, in that order; junction bases with no gene match: 4. The CDR3 is 14 residues long. Germline V gives CDR1 MNHEY, CDR2 SMNVEV (reference sequence). The CDR3 is CASSPGTVNEKLFF. CDR3 in DNA: TGTGCCAGCAGTCCCGGGACAGTTAATGAAAAACTGTTTTTT. The full variable domain, completed using reference TRBV27 and TRBJ1-4, is EAQVTQNPRYLITVTGKKLTVTCSQNMNHEYMSWYRQDPGLGLRQIYYSMNVEVTDKGDVPEGYKVSRKEKRNFPLILESPSPNQTSLYFCASSPGTVNEKLFFGSGTQLSVL.

The chain couples TRBV15 to TRBJ2-5, with TRBD1 matching 7 bases. The CDR3 runs 14 residues. V trimming: 5 bases; J trimming: 5 bases; junction bases outside the gene matches: 8. Per germline, CDR1 LNHNV and CDR2 YYDKDF (reference sequence). The CDR3 is CATSETGDLETQYF. CDR3 in DNA: TGTGCCACCAGCGAAACAGGGGATCTGGAGACCCAGTACTTC.

The J gene is TRBJ2-1, the V gene TRBV7-6; D is perhaps TRBD1 or TRBD2 (6 bases each). V dropped 5 bases and J dropped 6 bases, with 23 bases sitting between them. The CDR3 runs to 17 residues. The germline CDR1 and CDR2 sequences are SGHVS and FNYEAQ. The CDR3, as DNA: TGTGCCAGCAGCGAGACGCGGGGACAAAGCGGAGGCAATGAGCAGTTCTTC. Translating gives CASSETRGQSGGNEQFF.

The genes are TRBV7-9 and TRBJ2-5; D possibly matches TRBD1 or TRBD2 (6 bases each). The CDR3 runs 13 residues. Germline V CDR1 and CDR2: SEHNR, FQNEAQ (reference sequence). Trimming cost V 5 bases and J 5 bases, with 12 bases left between them. This CDR3 reads CASSARGRETQYF. CDR3 sequence (DNA): TGTGCCAGCAGCGCAAGGGGGAGGGAGACCCAGTACTTC.

The gene calls are TRBV30 and TRBJ2-2; D call uncertain. The V end lost 4 bases, the J end lost 6 bases, and 12 bases lay between the germline ends. Germline loops: CDR1 GTSNPN, CDR2 SVGIG (reference sequence). There are 13 residues in the CDR3. The CDR3: CAWTEQVSGELFF. CDR3 coding DNA: TGTGCCTGGACAGAGCAGGTATCCGGGGAGCTGTTTTTT.